These T cell receptor beta chains were read from a single sample in a study of OX40 agonist ivuxolimab in advanced cancers. Some clones are missing from TCRdb's copy, which holds only in-frame ones; the method was immunoSEQ multiplex PCR. The table lists 55,000 to 70,000 clones, roughly 83% of them singletons, with roughly 2.7% in the top ten. This specimen was CD4+ or CD8+ T cells sorted from blood, taken in a trial of the OX40 agonist ivuxolimab. These receptors all stem from an adult with an advanced solid tumor such as melanoma, head and neck, liver or kidney cancer. Both conserved end residues are part of each CDR3. A D gene is named only where the DNA matches it firmly. The listing skips clone size in some rows; elsewhere it reads once, few, many or a size class.

clone size: .
D gene: TRBD1
V gene: TRBV30
J gene: TRBJ2-1
CDR3 DNA: TGTGCCTGGACCTTCCGGGACAGGGACTACAATGAGCAGTTCTTC
CDR3 protein: CAWTFRDRDYNEQFF

clone size: .
D gene: TRBD1
V gene: TRBV30
J gene: TRBJ2-5
CDR3 DNA: TGTGCCTGGAGTAGGGACAGGCAAGAGACCCAGTACTTC
CDR3 protein: CAWSRDRQETQYF

clone size: once
D gene: .
V gene: TRBV7-6
J gene: TRBJ2-5
CDR3 DNA: TGTGCCAGCAGCTTAGCCCCGGGCAGACCAGAGACTCAAGAGACCCAGTACTTC
CDR3 protein: CASSLAPGRPETQETQYF

clone size: .
D gene: .
V gene: TRBV6-6
J gene: TRBJ1-6
CDR3 DNA: TGTGCCAGCAGGGAGGACATAAATTCACCCCTCCACTTT
CDR3 protein: CASREDINSPLHF

clone size: .
D gene: .
V gene: TRBV19
J gene: TRBJ2-6
CDR3 DNA: TGTGCCAGTAGTACGGCAATCGTCCTGACTTTC
CDR3 protein: CASSTAIVLTF

clone size: .
D gene: .
V gene: TRBV19
J gene: TRBJ2-3
CDR3 DNA: TGTGCCAGTACCTCATCGGCCCTCGGGAAGGGGTTGGATACGCAGTATTTT
CDR3 protein: CASTSSALGKGLDTQYF

clone size: .
D gene: .
V gene: TRBV2
J gene: TRBJ1-2
CDR3 DNA: TGTGCCAGCAGTGATGGGAGTTCTAACTATGGCTACACCTTC
CDR3 protein: CASSDGSSNYGYTF

clone size: .
D gene: TRBD1
V gene: TRBV6-5
J gene: TRBJ1-2
CDR3 DNA: TGTGCCAGCAGTGACAGGGCTAACTATGGCTACACCTTC
CDR3 protein: CASSDRANYGYTF

clone size: .
D gene: .
V gene: TRBV18
J gene: TRBJ2-5
CDR3 DNA: TGTGCCAGCTCACCCCGTGAATCGGACGGGGAGACCCAGTACTTC
CDR3 protein: CASSPRESDGETQYF

clone size: .
D gene: .
V gene: TRBV2
J gene: TRBJ1-5
CDR3 DNA: TGTGCCAGCAGATTTATGGACGATCAGCCCCAGCATTTT
CDR3 protein: CASRFMDDQPQHF

clone size: .
D gene: .
V gene: TRBV18
J gene: TRBJ2-2
CDR3 DNA: TGTGCCAGCTCGCCTGGGATACCCGACACCGGGGAGCTGTTTTTT
CDR3 protein: CASSPGIPDTGELFF

clone size: .
D gene: TRBD1
V gene: TRBV7-8
J gene: TRBJ2-3
CDR3 DNA: TGTGCCAGCAGCCGGGACAGGGTCACAGATACGCAGTATTTT
CDR3 protein: CASSRDRVTDTQYF

clone size: .
D gene: .
V gene: TRBV7-3
J gene: TRBJ1-1
CDR3 DNA: TGTGCCAGCAGCCTAGAGGAGTACACTGAAGCTTTCTTT
CDR3 protein: CASSLEEYTEAFF

clone size: .
D gene: .
V gene: TRBV11-2
J gene: TRBJ1-1
CDR3 DNA: TGTGCCAGCAGCCCCCAAGGGAGCTTGAACACTGAAGCTTTCTTT
CDR3 protein: CASSPQGSLNTEAFF

clone size: .
D gene: TRBD1
V gene: TRBV18
J gene: TRBJ1-6
CDR3 DNA: TGTGCCAGCTCACCCGGGACAGGGTATTCACCCCTCCACTTT
CDR3 protein: CASSPGTGYSPLHF

clone size: .
D gene: TRBD1
V gene: TRBV5-5
J gene: TRBJ1-1
CDR3 DNA: TGTGCCAGCAGCTCCGGGACAGGGGGGACTGAAGCTTTCTTT
CDR3 protein: CASSSGTGGTEAFF

clone size: .
D gene: TRBD1
V gene: TRBV7-2
J gene: TRBJ2-5
CDR3 DNA: TGTGCCAGCAGCTTTCGGACAGGAGGTCTAGAGACCCAGTACTTC
CDR3 protein: CASSFRTGGLETQYF

clone size: .
D gene: .
V gene: TRBV7-9
J gene: TRBJ2-7
CDR3 DNA: TGTGCCAGCAGCCCTGGGGGTAACGAGCAGTACTTC
CDR3 protein: CASSPGGNEQYF

clone size: .
D gene: .
V gene: TRBV11-2
J gene: TRBJ1-1
CDR3 DNA: TGTGCCAGCAGCCCCTCGACGGGAATGAACACTGAAGCTTTCTTT
CDR3 protein: CASSPSTGMNTEAFF

clone size: .
D gene: TRBD1
V gene: TRBV18
J gene: TRBJ2-1
CDR3 DNA: TGTGCCAGCTCACCGGACAGGGCGCAGTTCTTC
CDR3 protein: CASSPDRAQFF

clone size: .
D gene: .
V gene: TRBV30
J gene: TRBJ2-3
CDR3 DNA: TGTGCCTGGAGCGCCCTGACCCGCACAGATACGCAGTATTTT
CDR3 protein: CAWSALTRTDTQYF

clone size: .
D gene: .
V gene: TRBV2
J gene: TRBJ1-2
CDR3 DNA: TGTGCCAGCAGTGACAGTTACTATGGCTACACCTTC
CDR3 protein: CASSDSYYGYTF

clone size: .
D gene: TRBD1
V gene: TRBV28
J gene: TRBJ2-1
CDR3 DNA: TGTGCCAGCAGTACTCCCGGGACAGGCTACAATGAGCAGTTCTTC
CDR3 protein: CASSTPGTGYNEQFF

clone size: .
D gene: TRBD1
V gene: TRBV18
J gene: TRBJ2-7
CDR3 DNA: TGTGCCAGCTCAAGGGACAGGGAGGGCGAGCAGTACTTC
CDR3 protein: CASSRDREGEQYF

clone size: .
D gene: .
V gene: TRBV19
J gene: TRBJ2-1
CDR3 DNA: TGTGCCAGCACCGTAGGGTCGTTGGGGAACAATGAGCAGTTCTTC
CDR3 protein: CASTVGSLGNNEQFF

clone size: .
D gene: .
V gene: TRBV2
J gene: TRBJ1-2
CDR3 DNA: TGTGCCAGCAGTTTCCAGGGGACGAGCGGGGGTGGCTACACCTTC
CDR3 protein: CASSFQGTSGGGYTF

clone size: .
D gene: TRBD2
V gene: TRBV18
J gene: TRBJ2-7
CDR3 DNA: TGTGCCAGCTCACCCACTAGCGGGGTTCAAGAGGAGCAGTACTTC
CDR3 protein: CASSPTSGVQEEQYF

clone size: .
D gene: .
V gene: TRBV6-6
J gene: TRBJ1-1
CDR3 DNA: TGTGCCAGCAGTTTGCTTGGTTTCGGCACTGAAGCTTTCTTT
CDR3 protein: CASSLLGFGTEAFF

clone size: .
D gene: .
V gene: TRBV18
J gene: TRBJ1-2
CDR3 DNA: TGTGCCAGCTCACCTCGGGAAGGGGGAAGCTATGGCTACACCTTC
CDR3 protein: CASSPREGGSYGYTF

clone size: .
D gene: TRBD1
V gene: TRBV30
J gene: TRBJ1-4
CDR3 DNA: TGTGCCTGGAGTGGAAACAGGGGAGAAAAACTGTTTTTT
CDR3 protein: CAWSGNRGEKLFF

clone size: .
D gene: TRBD1
V gene: TRBV7-2
J gene: TRBJ2-7
CDR3 DNA: TGTGCCAGCAGGGGACAGGGTATTGACGAGCAGTACTTC
CDR3 protein: CASRGQGIDEQYF

clone size: .
D gene: .
V gene: TRBV7-3
J gene: TRBJ2-7
CDR3 DNA: TGTGCCAGCAGCTTAACGCGGTACGAGCAGTACTTC
CDR3 protein: CASSLTRYEQYF

clone size: .
D gene: TRBD1
V gene: TRBV5-1
J gene: TRBJ2-5
CDR3 DNA: TGCGCCAGCAGCTTGGCCACGGACAGGGCGGTAGAGACCCAGTACTTC
CDR3 protein: CASSLATDRAVETQYF

clone size: .
D gene: .
V gene: TRBV5-1
J gene: TRBJ2-3
CDR3 DNA: TGCGCCAGCAGCTTGGCCGAAGGAGGGGGAGATACGCAGTATTTT
CDR3 protein: CASSLAEGGGDTQYF

clone size: .
D gene: TRBD1
V gene: TRBV6-5
J gene: TRBJ1-4
CDR3 DNA: TGTGCCAGCCGAGACAGGGGGAACGAAAAACTGTTTTTT
CDR3 protein: CASRDRGNEKLFF

clone size: few
D gene: TRBD2
V gene: TRBV7-3
J gene: TRBJ2-5
CDR3 DNA: TGTGCCAGCAGCCAATCGGGGGGAGCTGGGGAGACCCAGTACTTC
CDR3 protein: CASSQSGGAGETQYF

clone size: .
D gene: .
V gene: TRBV4-1
J gene: TRBJ2-3
CDR3 DNA: TGCGCCAGCAGCCCGGGAACTGGGGGGGCCTCAGATACGCAGTATTTT
CDR3 protein: CASSPGTGGASDTQYF

clone size: .
D gene: .
V gene: TRBV5-1
J gene: TRBJ1-6
CDR3 DNA: TGCGCCAGCAGCTGGGGTTTGGGCAATAATTCACCCCTCCACTTT
CDR3 protein: CASSWGLGNNSPLHF

clone size: .
D gene: TRBD2
V gene: TRBV5-6
J gene: TRBJ2-5
CDR3 DNA: TGTGCCAGCGGACTAGCGGGGGGGCCCAGTACCGAGACCCAGTACTTC
CDR3 protein: CASGLAGGPSTETQYF

clone size: .
D gene: .
V gene: TRBV7-2
J gene: TRBJ2-7
CDR3 DNA: TGTGCCAGCAGCTTACCGGGGCTCTACGAGCAGTACTTC
CDR3 protein: CASSLPGLYEQYF

clone size: .
D gene: .
V gene: TRBV6-6
J gene: TRBJ1-2
CDR3 DNA: TGTGCCAGCAGTTACGCAGCGTTGGACTATGGCTACACCTTC
CDR3 protein: CASSYAALDYGYTF

clone size: .
D gene: TRBD1
V gene: TRBV5-4
J gene: TRBJ2-7
CDR3 DNA: TGTGCCAGCAGCAGGGGACAGGGGGCGGCTTACGAGCAGTACTTC
CDR3 protein: CASSRGQGAAYEQYF

clone size: .
D gene: .
V gene: TRBV2
J gene: TRBJ1-6
CDR3 DNA: TGTGCCAGCAGTGAACGGGGAGAACCCCTCCACTTT
CDR3 protein: CASSERGEPLHF

clone size: .
D gene: TRBD1
V gene: TRBV11-2
J gene: TRBJ2-5
CDR3 DNA: TGTGCCAGCAGCTTTACAGGGGGCTCGGGAGAGACCCAGTACTTC
CDR3 protein: CASSFTGGSGETQYF

clone size: .
D gene: TRBD2
V gene: TRBV19
J gene: TRBJ2-1
CDR3 DNA: TGTGCCAGTACCGGACTAGCGGGGGGCGACAATGAGCAGTTCTTC
CDR3 protein: CASTGLAGGDNEQFF

clone size: .
D gene: TRBD1
V gene: TRBV30
J gene: TRBJ1-5
CDR3 DNA: TGTGCCTGGAGTTTAGGGACAGGGGAACAGCCCCAGCATTTT
CDR3 protein: CAWSLGTGEQPQHF

clone size: .
D gene: TRBD2
V gene: TRBV7-2
J gene: TRBJ2-2
CDR3 DNA: TGTGCCAGCAGCTTAACTAGCGTTCGGGCGGGGAACACCGGGGAGCTGTTTTTT
CDR3 protein: CASSLTSVRAGNTGELFF

clone size: .
D gene: .
V gene: TRBV5-8
J gene: TRBJ2-5
CDR3 DNA: TGTGCCAGCAGCCGCTACGGCGCACAAGAGACCCAGTACTTC
CDR3 protein: CASSRYGAQETQYF

clone size: .
D gene: TRBD1
V gene: TRBV7-2
J gene: TRBJ2-7
CDR3 DNA: TGTGCCAGCAGCTTAGAGGGGGCCACTTTCTACGAGCAGTACTTC
CDR3 protein: CASSLEGATFYEQYF

clone size: .
D gene: .
V gene: TRBV4-3
J gene: TRBJ2-1
CDR3 DNA: TGCGCCAGCAGCCAAGATCCCGGCTTCGGGACCAGCTCCTACAATGAGCAGTTCTTC
CDR3 protein: CASSQDPGFGTSSYNEQFF

clone size: once
D gene: .
V gene: TRBV4-2
J gene: TRBJ2-1
CDR3 DNA: TGTGCCAGCAGCCAAGATCGTAGGGATGAGCAGTTCTTC
CDR3 protein: CASSQDRRDEQFF

clone size: .
D gene: TRBD2
V gene: TRBV5-1
J gene: TRBJ2-3
CDR3 DNA: TGCGCCAGCAGCTTAGGGACTAGCGGGGACACAGATACGCAGTATTTT
CDR3 protein: CASSLGTSGDTDTQYF

clone size: once
D gene: TRBD1
V gene: TRBV7-9
J gene: TRBJ2-1
CDR3 DNA: TGTGCCATGACAGGGGTGTTGGCAAGGTCCTACAATGAGCAGTTCTTC
CDR3 protein: CAMTGVLARSYNEQFF

clone size: once
D gene: .
V gene: TRBV28
J gene: TRBJ2-7
CDR3 DNA: TGTGCCAGCAGTTCCCTGTTAACCCCCGGCGCCTACGAGCAGTACTTC
CDR3 protein: CASSSLLTPGAYEQYF

clone size: .
D gene: .
V gene: TRBV18
J gene: TRBJ1-2
CDR3 DNA: TGTGCCAGCTCACCCGGAGGGGACCATGGCTACACCTTC
CDR3 protein: CASSPGGDHGYTF

clone size: .
D gene: TRBD1
V gene: TRBV28
J gene: TRBJ1-2
CDR3 DNA: TGTGCCAGCAGACCAACAGGGGCAAAGGGTGGCTACACCTTC
CDR3 protein: CASRPTGAKGGYTF

clone size: .
D gene: .
V gene: TRBV29-1
J gene: TRBJ1-2
CDR3 DNA: TGCAGCGTTGTTCGGGGTGCGAACTATGGCTACACCTTC
CDR3 protein: CSVVRGANYGYTF

clone size: few
D gene: .
V gene: TRBV5-5
J gene: TRBJ1-1
CDR3 DNA: TGTGCCAGCAGCTTCCAGGGAGGGGGAACTGAAGCTTTCTTT
CDR3 protein: CASSFQGGGTEAFF

clone size: .
D gene: .
V gene: TRBV11-3
J gene: TRBJ2-4
CDR3 DNA: TGTGCCAGCCGTACGGGGGCCAAAAACATTCAGTACTTC
CDR3 protein: CASRTGAKNIQYF